This is a list of T cell receptor beta chains from one sample in a study of identical twins. TCRdb called the 5' RACE reads again in MiXCR, with one record for every CDR3 protein. The sample consists of some 330,000 distinct CDR3 sequences, around 9.7% of them appearing once. Sequenced sample: naive T cells sorted from blood. These receptors were taken from a woman in her 50s in good health. CDR3s include the opening cysteine and the closing phenylalanine or tryptophan. D genes are given only for firm matches. Only part of the rows carry a size: once, few, many, or a class if the clone is expanded.

V	D	J	size	CDR3	DNA
TRBV28	-	TRBJ2-3	few	CASSLTDQYTDTQYF	TGTGCCAGCAGTCTGACAGACCAATACACAGATACGCAGTATTTT
TRBV7-8	-	TRBJ2-4	-	CASSLGSELLAKNIQYF	TGTGCCAGCAGCTTAGGATCAGAGCTCTTAGCCAAAAACATTCAGTACTTC
TRBV12-3/TRBV12-4	-	TRBJ1-2	few	CASSAVAGGYGYTF	TGTGCCAGCAGTGCCGTCGCAGGTGGCTATGGCTACACCTTC
TRBV7-2	-	TRBJ1-1	few	CASSLTLGGLEAFF	TGTGCCAGCAGCTTGACGCTAGGGGGGCTTGAAGCTTTCTTT
TRBV29-1	-	TRBJ2-2	-	CSVDPGNTGELFF	TGCAGCGTTGATCCAGGAAACACCGGGGAGCTGTTTTTT
TRBV7-8	TRBD2	TRBJ2-2	many	CASSSRLAGAEELFF	TGTGCCAGCAGCTCCCGACTAGCGGGAGCTGAGGAGCTGTTTTTT
TRBV6-2/TRBV6-3	TRBD2	TRBJ2-1	few	CASSPGTSGINEQFF	TGTGCCAGCAGCCCCGGGACTAGCGGGATTAATGAGCAGTTCTTC
TRBV5-4	-	TRBJ2-7	-	CASSLSGISYEQYF	TGTGCCAGCAGCTTGTCAGGGATCTCCTACGAGCAGTACTTC
TRBV20-1	-	TRBJ2-1	many	CSHAREIYNEQFF	TGCAGTCATGCCCGGGAAATATACAATGAGCAGTTCTTC
TRBV19	-	TRBJ1-1	few	CASSRWTYPLAFF	TGTGCCAGTAGCCGATGGACTTACCCTTTGGCTTTCTTT
TRBV6-1	-	TRBJ2-2	-	CASSEVVLTNTGELFF	TGTGCCAGCAGTGAAGTGGTACTTACGAACACCGGGGAGCTGTTTTTT
TRBV29-1	-	TRBJ2-3	few	CSVVLASRQYF	TGCAGCGTTGTTCTAGCATCGAGGCAGTATTTT
TRBV7-8	-	TRBJ1-5	many	CASSPRTADQPQHF	TGTGCCAGCAGCCCGCGGACAGCGGATCAGCCCCAGCATTTT
TRBV7-9	-	TRBJ1-2	-	CASSAVEGIYGYTF	TGTGCCAGCAGCGCTGTAGAGGGGATCTATGGCTACACCTTC
TRBV30	-	TRBJ2-3	-	CAWSVMGSTQYF	TGTGCCTGGAGTGTAATGGGATCTACGCAGTATTTT
TRBV7-6	-	TRBJ2-3	-	CASSPLPVASTDTQYF	TGTGCCAGCAGCCCCCTTCCGGTTGCTAGCACAGATACGCAGTATTTT
TRBV20-1	TRBD2	TRBJ2-3	few	CSAALVLAGGRDTQYF	TGCAGTGCTGCCCTGGTACTAGCGGGAGGAAGGGATACGCAGTATTTT
TRBV6-5	-	TRBJ2-1	-	CASKAITYNEQFF	TGTGCCAGCAAGGCAATTACGTACAATGAGCAGTTCTTC
TRBV7-8	TRBD2	TRBJ2-2	-	CASSLGVAGESGELFF	TGTGCCAGCAGCTTAGGGGTAGCGGGAGAATCCGGGGAGCTGTTTTTT
TRBV5-1	-	TRBJ2-3	-	CASSFEPTDTQYF	TGCGCCAGCAGCTTTGAGCCCACAGATACGCAGTATTTT
TRBV20-1	-	TRBJ2-1	many	CSARDPRRGSEQFF	TGCAGTGCTAGAGACCCAAGGAGGGGCTCTGAGCAGTTCTTC
TRBV11-3	-	TRBJ2-3	many	CASSLSADTQYF	TGTGCCAGCAGCCTCTCGGCAGATACGCAGTATTTT
TRBV12-3/TRBV12-4	TRBD2	TRBJ2-2	few	CASSLAGGVTGELFF	TGTGCCAGCAGCCTAGCGGGAGGGGTCACCGGGGAGCTGTTTTTT
TRBV3-1	-	TRBJ1-6	-	CASSPGMSPLHF	TGTGCCAGCAGCCCGGGGATGTCACCCCTCCACTTT
TRBV28	TRBD1	TRBJ1-5	many	CASSVDRTRVPQHF	TGTGCCAGCAGCGTGGACAGGACACGGGTGCCCCAGCATTTT
TRBV7-9	-	TRBJ1-1	-	CASSIGTAGAFF	TGTGCCAGCAGCATAGGCACAGCCGGGGCTTTCTTT
TRBV18	TRBD1	TRBJ2-3	-	CASSPQTGREDTQYF	TGTGCCAGCTCACCGCAGACAGGGCGTGAGGATACGCAGTATTTT
TRBV4-1	-	TRBJ2-1	few	CASSRDGEQFF	TGCGCCAGCAGCAGGGACGGTGAGCAGTTCTTC
TRBV7-9	TRBD1	TRBJ2-7	many	CASSKQGYEQYF	TGTGCCAGCAGCAAACAGGGGTACGAGCAGTACTTC
TRBV12-3/TRBV12-4	-	TRBJ1-6	few	CASNPAGINSPLHF	TGTGCCAGCAACCCTGCAGGGATTAATTCACCCCTCCACTTT
TRBV19	TRBD1	TRBJ2-2	-	CASSIGGTGASDTGELFF	TGTGCCAGTAGTATAGGCGGGACAGGGGCGTCGGACACCGGGGAGCTGTTTTTT
TRBV2	-	TRBJ2-1	few	CASSEVATRRGNEQFF	TGTGCCAGCAGTGAAGTGGCGACTCGACGGGGCAATGAGCAGTTCTTC
TRBV5-1	-	TRBJ1-1	many	CATTRSGTGGMNTEAFF	TGCGCCACCACAAGATCCGGGACTGGGGGGATGAACACTGAAGCTTTCTTT
TRBV12-3/TRBV12-4	-	TRBJ1-1	-	CASQLVTGAPIWNTEAFF	TGTGCCAGCCAGTTGGTCACCGGGGCGCCGATATGGAACACTGAAGCTTTCTTT
TRBV15	-	TRBJ2-1	-	CATSSSGNYNEQFF	TGTGCCACCAGCAGCTCCGGGAACTACAATGAGCAGTTCTTC
TRBV12-3/TRBV12-4	-	TRBJ2-7	few	CASSFPNSYEQYF	TGTGCCAGCAGTTTCCCAAATTCCTACGAGCAGTACTTC
TRBV2	TRBD2	TRBJ2-1	-	CASSEYLAGYNEQFF	TGTGCCAGCAGTGAGTACTTAGCGGGATACAATGAGCAGTTCTTC
TRBV29-1	-	TRBJ2-1	-	CSATRAGLPYNEQFF	TGCAGCGCGACCAGGGCGGGACTTCCCTACAATGAGCAGTTCTTC
TRBV6-2/TRBV6-3	TRBD2	TRBJ2-1	-	CASSREGIINEQFF	TGTGCCAGCAGTCGGGAGGGAATCATCAATGAGCAGTTCTTC
TRBV11-2	-	TRBJ1-1	many	CASSLEQQAFF	TGTGCCAGCAGCTTAGAACAGCAAGCTTTCTTT